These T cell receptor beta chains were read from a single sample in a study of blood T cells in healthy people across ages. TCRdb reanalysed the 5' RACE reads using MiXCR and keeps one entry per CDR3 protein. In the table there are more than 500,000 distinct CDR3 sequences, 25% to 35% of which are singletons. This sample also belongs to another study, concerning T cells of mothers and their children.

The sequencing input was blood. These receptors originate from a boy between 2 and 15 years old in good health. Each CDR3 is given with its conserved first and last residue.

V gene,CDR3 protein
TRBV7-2,CASSGQKTDTQYF
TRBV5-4,CASRNPGQGAAETQYF
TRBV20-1,CSATGWGDSNQPQHF
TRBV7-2,CASSSGLAGVADTQYF
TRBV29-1,CSVIRTSGRFSTDTQYF
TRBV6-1,CASSEIGGGGTQYF
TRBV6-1,CASSRAVNEKLFF
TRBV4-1,CASSPPLGSLAKNIQYF
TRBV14,CASSRLRGGGEKLFF
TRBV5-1,CASSWGPSDETQYF
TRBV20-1,CSASSTDWDEKLFF
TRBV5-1,CASSPTGIDTQYF
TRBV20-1,CSARDPDREVNYGYTF
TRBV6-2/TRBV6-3,CASIQGLSTGELFF
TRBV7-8,CASSTRWDRGDGYTF
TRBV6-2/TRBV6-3,CATSPSGIDEQYF
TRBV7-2,CASSLGITQGSALFF
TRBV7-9,CASRTGTGASGANVLTF
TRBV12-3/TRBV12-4,CASSSQGAVYGYTF
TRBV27,CASSLNQELYGYTF
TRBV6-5,CASSIRQGVSYEQYF
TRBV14,CASSQDRGLVEQYF
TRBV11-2,CASSFRAIQYF
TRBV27,CASSPAPSYEQYF
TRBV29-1,CSPLKDYEQYF
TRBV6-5,CASRRTGSRPQHF
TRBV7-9,CASSREGGWEQFF
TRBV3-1,CASSQGNREQYF
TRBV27,CASSLLGGSNQPQHF
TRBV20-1,CSARDTATSLETQYF
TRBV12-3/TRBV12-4,CASSRQGGTQYF
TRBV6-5,CASSYSPGSLSPLHF
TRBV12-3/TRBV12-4,CASSSQQNSPLHF
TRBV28,CASSFSGDKNIQYF
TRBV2,CASSAQGANTGELFF
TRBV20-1,CSASPGLNNEQFF
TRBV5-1,CASSLGTDGNQPQHF
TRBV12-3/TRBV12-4,CASSTTLASWGWEQFF
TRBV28,CASSLRQTGNTIYF
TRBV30,CAWGGTGANTGELFF
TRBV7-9,CASSLGLDRQETQYF
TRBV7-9,CASSLVAGVTYNEQFF
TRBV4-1,CASSQEPPSAGSTDTQYF
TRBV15,CATSRDLGLAKNIQYF
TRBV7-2,CASSLSYGTATIRSGNTIYF
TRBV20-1,CSARTPRGPSYNEQFF